Given below is one T cell receptor beta chain in context. What it binds is not known. The assay was immunoSEQ multiplex PCR, and TCRdb's table has in-frame clones only and misses some. The table has about 51,000 clones, roughly three quarters seen once; the top ten hold about 9%. V gave up 0 bases and J gave up 4 bases, with 10 bases separating them. CDR1 and CDR2 (germline): SGHDT, YYEEEE. The length of the CDR3 is 14 residues. This entry is derived from a study of radiotherapy plus CTLA-4 blockade in lung cancer. Looking at the study overall: With 25% to 35% of patients having disease control, objective responses were seen in less than 20%.

Notes on the study in general: Researchers report tumor-derived TCR clones expanding in blood after radiotherapy plus ipilimumab.

J is TRBJ1-2 and V is TRBV5-6; D not resolved. Here the sequenced sample was peripheral blood, taken from a patient treated with radiotherapy plus ipilimumab. This clonotype was sampled from a human donor with non-small cell lung cancer who had a complete response to radiotherapy plus ipilimumab. This CDR3 is CASSLGRVAYGYTF. The CDR3 coding sequence is TGTGCCAGCAGCTTGGGGAGGGTGGCCTATGGCTACACCTTC.